This is a list of T cell receptor beta chains from one sample in a study of blood T cell repertoires in COVID-19. TCRdb keeps only in-frame clones here, not all; method: immunoSEQ multiplex PCR. The data show 340,000 or so clones, around 90% seen once. Sequenced material: peripheral blood. The receptors stem from a man aged 45-65 years with active or convalescent COVID-19. CDR3s include the opening cysteine and the closing phenylalanine or tryptophan. D genes are given only for firm matches. The size field is filled for only some rows; it gives once, few, many or a size class.

cdr3_length clone_size j_call v_call d_call cdr3_aa cdr3_nt
15 . TRBJ2-1 TRBV4-3 . CASSQAPSRGNEQFF TGCGCCAGCAGCCAAGCGCCCAGTCGAGGGAATGAGCAGTTCTTC
14 . TRBJ1-5 TRBV2 . CASSEVRADQPQHF TGTGCCAGCAGTGAAGTCAGGGCCGATCAGCCCCAGCATTTT
14 . TRBJ1-4 TRBV9 TRBD1 CASSVGAGGEKLFF TGTGCCAGCAGCGTAGGTGCAGGGGGTGAAAAACTGTTTTTT
14 . TRBJ2-7 TRBV6-5 TRBD2 CASTRAGGFTKQYF TGTGCCAGCACCCGGGCGGGGGGTTTTACGAAGCAGTACTTC
15 . TRBJ1-2 TRBV18 . CASSPVFQGLYGYTF TGTGCCAGCTCACCAGTTTTCCAGGGTCTCTATGGCTACACCTTC
14 . TRBJ2-7 TRBV19 . CASSRQLSSYEQYF TGTGCCAGTAGTCGACAGCTATCCTCCTACGAGCAGTACTTC
16 . TRBJ2-3 TRBV19 . CASSLALGQGGDTQYF TGTGCCAGTAGCCTAGCGCTGGGGCAGGGTGGAGATACGCAGTATTTT
15 . TRBJ1-1 TRBV28 TRBD1 CASSPGTAGGTEAFF TGTGCCAGCAGTCCCGGGACAGCGGGAGGAACTGAAGCTTTCTTT
19 few TRBJ1-1 TRBV5-8 TRBD1 CASSLGLNPGQGRDTEAFF TGTGCCAGCAGCTTGGGCCTTAACCCGGGACAGGGGAGAGACACTGAAGCTTTCTTT
18 once TRBJ2-5 TRBV4-3 TRBD2 CASSQLPASGGAEETQYF TGCGCCAGCAGCCAATTGCCGGCTAGCGGGGGGGCCGAGGAGACCCAGTACTTC
13 . TRBJ1-2 TRBV2 . CASSEGPFRGYTF TGTGCCAGCAGTGAGGGGCCTTTCCGGGGCTACACCTTC
13 once TRBJ1-1 TRBV19 . CASSIRGMTEAFF TGTGCCAGTAGTATAAGAGGGATGACTGAAGCTTTCTTT
13 . TRBJ2-5 TRBV18 . CASSPGYQETQYF TGTGCCAGCTCACCGGGCTACCAAGAGACCCAGTACTTC
15 . TRBJ1-6 TRBV2 . CASSEGPGYGSPLHF TGTGCCAGCAGTGAAGGCCCCGGGTATGGATCACCCCTCCACTTT
17 . TRBJ2-7 TRBV4-1 TRBD1 CASSLLATRDRGNEQYF TGCGCCAGCAGCCTCCTTGCCACCCGGGACAGGGGGAACGAGCAGTACTTC
15 . TRBJ1-4 TRBV9 . CASSVGQATNEKLFF TGTGCCAGCAGCGTAGGACAGGCTACTAATGAAAAACTGTTTTTT
15 once TRBJ1-4 TRBV5-1 . CASSLAPGEGEKLFF TGCGCCAGCAGCTTGGCCCCAGGGGAAGGAGAAAAACTGTTTTTT
15 . TRBJ1-2 TRBV28 . CASSSPIEGSYGYTF TGTGCCAGCAGTTCGCCCATTGAGGGCAGCTATGGCTACACCTTC
14 . TRBJ1-2 TRBV14 . CASSQFRSYYGYTF TGTGCCAGCAGCCAGTTCCGGTCTTACTATGGCTACACCTTC
19 . TRBJ2-1 TRBV11-2 . CASSLVSLVGGSSYNEQFF TGTGCCAGCAGCTTAGTGTCCCTAGTGGGGGGAAGCTCCTACAATGAGCAGTTCTTC
15 . TRBJ2-7 TRBV27 TRBD1 CASSLSGTGGAEQYF TGTGCCAGCAGTTTATCAGGGACAGGGGGCGCCGAGCAGTACTTC
16 . TRBJ2-7 TRBV6-5 . CASSYSKGAYRGEQYF TGTGCCAGCAGTTACTCGAAAGGGGCTTATCGAGGCGAGCAGTACTTC
16 few TRBJ1-1 TRBV28 . CASRVLGLGGDPEAFF TGTGCCAGCAGGGTATTGGGCCTGGGGGGGGATCCTGAAGCTTTCTTT
15 . TRBJ2-6 TRBV11-3 . CASSPGQSGANVLTF TGTGCCAGCAGCCCCGGACAGTCTGGGGCCAACGTCCTGACTTTC
14 . TRBJ1-1 TRBV6-6 . CASSSPSRGTEAFF TGTGCCAGCAGTTCCCCATCGCGGGGCACTGAAGCTTTCTTT
13 . TRBJ1-5 TRBV29-1 TRBD1 CSASRDREQPQHF TGCAGCGCCTCAAGGGACAGGGAACAGCCCCAGCATTTT
15 . TRBJ1-4 TRBV28 . CASTDSRATNEKLFF TGTGCCAGCACCGATAGCAGGGCTACTAATGAAAAACTGTTTTTT
15 . TRBJ2-2 TRBV28 TRBD2 CASKKGRANTGELFF TGTGCCAGCAAAAAGGGGAGGGCGAACACCGGGGAGCTGTTTTTT
13 . TRBJ2-7 TRBV4-2 . CASSRGTGQVQYF TGTGCCAGCAGCCGCGGTACAGGGCAGGTGCAGTACTTC
14 . TRBJ1-4 TRBV19 TRBD1 CASSTGQINEKLFF TGTGCCAGTAGTACGGGACAGATTAATGAAAAACTGTTTTTT
13 . TRBJ2-3 TRBV5-1 . CASSATDTDTQYF TGCGCCAGCAGCGCGACAGATACAGATACGCAGTATTTT